This T cell receptor beta chain derives from a study of shared clonotypes between healthy human individuals. Concerning this clone: Different DNA sequences within this sample yield the same CDR3.

The CDR3 consists of 13 residues. V was trimmed by 3 bases and J by 0 bases, leaving 5 bases between them. The germline CDR1 and CDR2 sequences are KGHSH and LQKENI. TCRdb's table, derived via immunoSEQ multiplex PCR, lists solely in-frame clones and lacks some. The data contain about 1.5 million clones, approximately 98% of them singletons. The clonotype comes from a man aged 25 to 40 in good health. What was sequenced was naive CD4+ T cells sorted from blood. Sample subset: CD45RA+ positively selected. The genes are TRBV18 and TRBJ2-5; D remains unclear. The CDR3 loop reads CASSPPHQETQYF. The CDR3 bases are TGTGCCAGCTCACCCCCTCACCAAGAGACCCAGTACTTC.